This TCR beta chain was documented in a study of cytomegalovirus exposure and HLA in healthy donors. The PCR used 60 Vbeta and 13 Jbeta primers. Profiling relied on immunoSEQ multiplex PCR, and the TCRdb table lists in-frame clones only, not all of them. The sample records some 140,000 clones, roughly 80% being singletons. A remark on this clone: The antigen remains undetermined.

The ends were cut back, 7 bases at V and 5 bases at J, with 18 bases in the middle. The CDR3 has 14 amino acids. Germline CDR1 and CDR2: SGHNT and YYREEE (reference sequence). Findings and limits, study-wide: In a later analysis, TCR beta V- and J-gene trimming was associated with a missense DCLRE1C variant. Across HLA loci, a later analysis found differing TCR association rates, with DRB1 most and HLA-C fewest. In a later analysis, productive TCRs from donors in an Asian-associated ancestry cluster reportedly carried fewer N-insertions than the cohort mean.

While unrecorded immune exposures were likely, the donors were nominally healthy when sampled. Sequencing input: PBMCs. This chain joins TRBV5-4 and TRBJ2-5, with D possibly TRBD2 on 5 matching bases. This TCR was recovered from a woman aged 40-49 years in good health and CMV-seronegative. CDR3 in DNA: TGTGCCAGCCTATCCGGCGGTAGCGAGGAGACCCAGTACTTC. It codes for CASLSGGSEETQYF.